This T cell receptor (beta chain) was identified in a study of cytomegalovirus exposure and HLA in healthy donors. Study-level findings and limits: Available immune exposure information was restricted to CMV serostatus only. Later on, analysis showed that most CMV-associated TCR beta chains appeared to be HLA-restricted.

From germline, CDR1 is MNHEY and CDR2 SVGAGI. The junction had 4 bases not matched to a gene; V was cut back by 5 bases and J by 10 bases. The CDR3 runs 14 residues. Use of 60 Vbeta and 13 Jbeta primers characterized the PCR. Generated by immunoSEQ multiplex PCR, the TCRdb table keeps only in-frame clones and is missing some. Of approximately 190,000 clones listed, roughly 81% were seen once; the top ten hold around 2.2%. This clone was observed a few times. The antigen is not known. The chain links TRBV6-5 to TRBJ2-1, with TRBD2 matching over 14 bases. This TCR was recovered from a woman aged 25 to 45 in good health and CMV-seropositive. Sequencing was carried out using PBMCs. The CDR3 region has the DNA TGTGCCAGCAGTCCATGGACTAGCGGGGGGGAGCAGTTCTTC. It is translated as CASSPWTSGGEQFF.